This T cell receptor (beta chain) was retrieved from a study of blood T cell repertoires in COVID-19. Germline-derived CDR1 and CDR2 are SGHDT and YYEEEE. The CDR3 length is 16 residues. The ends were cut back, 0 bases at V and 4 bases at J, with 14 bases in the middle. This table comes from immunoSEQ multiplex PCR, and its TCRdb copy is limited to in-frame clones, with some not included. The sample holds 60,000 to 75,000 clones, about 81% seen once. The specimen sequenced was peripheral blood. The rearrangement uses TRBV5-6 and TRBJ2-1; possible D gene TRBD1, 6 bases. The clonotype comes from a human donor in a cohort sampled during active COVID-19. The CDR3 DNA reads as TGTGCCAGCAGCTTGGGGCAAAACAGGGAGTACAATGAGCAGTTCTTC. Its protein is CASSLGQNREYNEQFF.